The present TCR beta chain was sequenced within a study of T cells in localized non-small cell lung cancer. Findings and limits, study-wide: Longer overall survival was associated with a higher density of T cells in the blood. Of the top 100 tumor clones, median 57 were in adjacent lung, approximately 28 among its top 100. Sequencing covered just one tumor region, so heterogeneity cannot be ruled out. The study found T cell clonality highest in uninvolved adjacent lung, above tumor.

Libraries were prepared by immunoSEQ multiplex PCR; TCRdb keeps only in-frame clonotypes and omits some of them. The profile shows 30,000 to 45,000 clones, around nine tenths of them singletons. In the case of this clone: Its matching antigen is unknown.

The V and J ends lost 4 bases and 4 bases respectively, with 16 bases between them. The CDR3 sequence is 15 residues long. Germline V gives CDR1 MGHRA, CDR2 YSYEKL. This TCR was recovered from a female donor over 55 with stage I lung adenocarcinoma. The source was peripheral blood, collected before any cancer treatment. This rearrangement joins TRBV4-1 to TRBJ1-1; D gene ambiguous. As DNA, the CDR3 is TGCGCCAGCAGCCCCCACGAAGAGGAAATCACTGAAGCTTTCTTT. Encoded protein: CASSPHEEEITEAFF.